These 14 T cell receptor beta chains share one sample of origin, sequenced in a study of regulatory T cells in long-lasting Graves disease. Through Arm-PCR of CDR3 regions and iRepertoire HTBI primers, TCR beta libraries were built. TCRdb itself ran the multiplex PCR reads through MiXCR, one entry per CDR3 protein. The data contain 510,000 or so distinct CDR3 sequences, more than 10% of them singletons. Regarding time point: newly diagnosed GD, antithyroid drugs for less than 3 months. Generation of the TCR library employed RNA extracted from PBMCs. This sample also belongs to another study, concerning T cells in Graves' hyperthyroidism and ophthalmopathy.

The sample was peripheral blood mononuclear cells (PBMCs), taken at new diagnosis, from a patient treated with antithyroid drugs. These receptors were collected from a woman in her twenties or thirties with Graves disease.

This clonotype appeared a few times. This chain joins TRBV7-9 and TRBJ1-5, with D tentatively TRBD1 (5 bases). This CDR3 comprises 14 residues. Germline values: CDR1 SEHNR, CDR2 FQNEAQ (reference sequence). Trimming removed 5 bases at V and 4 bases at J, with 12 bases between. The CDR3 protein is CASSSGTRNQPQHF. CDR3 nucleotide sequence: TGTGCCAGCAGCAGTGGGACCCGTAATCAGCCCCAGCATTTT.

CDR3 coding DNA: TGTGCCAGCAGCTTCGTAGACTACGAGCAGTACTTC. It is translated as CASSFVDYEQYF. This chain connects TRBV7-9 to TRBJ2-7; D uncertain. This CDR3 is 12 amino acids long. With 3 bases removed from V and 3 bases from J, the gap between germline ends came to 6 bases. CDR1 is SEHNR, CDR2 FQNEAQ, per germline (reference sequence). The full variable domain, in which reference TRBV7-9 and TRBJ2-7 provide the parts outside the CDR3, is DTGVSQNPRHKITKRGQNVTFRCDPISEHNRLYWYRQTLGQGPEFLTYFQNEAQLEKSRLLSDRFSAERPKGSFSTLEIQRTEQGDSAMYLCASSFVDYEQYFGPGTRLTVT.

The chain has TRBV19 and TRBJ2-7; 11 bases line up with TRBD1. Germline-derived CDR1 and CDR2 are LNHDA and SQIVND (reference sequence). The CDR3 is 15 residues long. Losses at the gene ends were 6 bases for V and 1 base for J; bases not matched to a gene: 5. The CDR3 nucleotides are TGTGCCAGTAGCCCGGACAGGGGGCGGTCCTACGAGCAGTACTTC. It codes for CASSPDRGRSYEQYF.

The V gene is TRBV10-3, the J gene TRBJ2-7; the D gene could be TRBD1 or TRBD2 (5 bases each). Trimming left V 10 bases short and J 6 bases short, with 22 bases between. There are 14 residues in the CDR3. In germline, CDR1 is ENHRY, CDR2 SYGVKD. The CDR3 region is CATLAGPGTGEQYF. DNA of the CDR3: TGTGCCACCCTGGCCGGCCCAGGGACGGGCGAGCAGTACTTC.

This clonotype was counted a few times. This sequence joins TRBV7-2 and TRBJ2-3; D might be TRBD2 (5 bases). The V gene's germline CDR1 is SGHTA and CDR2 FQGNSA. Trimming shortened V by 3 bases and J by 7 bases, and 8 bases separated the two germline ends. The CDR3 length is 12 residues. The CDR3 DNA sequence: TGTGCCAGCAGCTTGAGAGGGAATACGCAGTATTTT. Translating it yields CASSLRGNTQYF.

Ten or more counts support this clonotype. The chain has TRBV2 and TRBJ1-6, with unresolved D. Germline-derived CDR1 and CDR2 are SNHLY and FYNNEI. The V and J ends lost 1 base and 4 bases respectively, with 8 bases between them. The CDR3 spans 15 residues. CDR3 coding DNA: TGTGCCAGCAGTGAAGGCCAGAATTATAATTCACCCCTCCACTTT. Amino acid sequence: CASSEGQNYNSPLHF.

The chain links TRBV20-1 to TRBJ2-2; tentatively, D is TRBD1 (5 bases). V lost 3 bases, J lost 1 base, and 9 bases lay in between. CDR1 and CDR2 (germline): DFQATT, SNEGSKA (reference sequence). The length of the CDR3 is 14 residues. CDR3: CSASLGVNTGELFF. The CDR3 DNA follows: TGCAGTGCTAGTCTAGGGGTGAACACCGGGGAGCTGTTTTTT.

In regard to this clonotype: A clone one base away is much larger, so this may be a read error. CDR3 DNA: TGTGCCAGGAGCCTACGGACGGGGACGGAAGCTTCCTTT. Its protein is CARSLRTGTEASF. The chain combines TRBV3-1 with TRBJ1-1; D is possibly TRBD1 (5 bases). The CDR3 spans 13 residues. Germline loops: CDR1 LGHDT, CDR2 YNNKEL (reference sequence).

This clonotype was seen repeatedly, ten times or more. The chain joins TRBV6-1 to TRBJ2-5; tentative D call: TRBD2 (7 bases). This CDR3 contains 14 residues. Per germline, CDR1 MNHNS and CDR2 SASEGT. Trimming pared 4 bases from V and 1 base from J, leaving 10 bases between. CDR3 in amino acids: CASSGGGAQETQYF. The CDR3 DNA is TGTGCCAGCAGTGGGGGGGGGGCCCAAGAGACCCAGTACTTC.

Concerning this clonotype: Possible read error: a much larger clone is one base away. CDR3 coding DNA: TGTGCCAGCAGTGACATGGGCGGCGGGGTTGAGCAGTTCTTC. Protein sequence: CASSDMGGGVEQFF. V and J are TRBV27 and TRBJ2-1; tentative D call: TRBD2 (6 bases). Per the germline V gene, CDR1 is MNHEY and CDR2 is SMNVEV (reference sequence). Trimming cost V 5 bases and J 9 bases, with 17 bases left between them. The CDR3 is 14 amino acids.

This clonotype was found many times. This rearrangement joins TRBV5-8 to TRBJ1-1, with no clear D. Germline CDR1 reads SGHTS; CDR2 reads YDEGEE. Trimming stripped 0 bases from V and 6 bases from J, with 12 bases between. This CDR3 comprises 14 residues. The CDR3 DNA reads TGTGCCAGCAGCTTGGGGGTTGTGGTCGCTGAAGCTTTCTTT. Translating it yields CASSLGVVVAEAFF.

This clonotype was recorded at least ten times. The V and J genes are TRBV7-9 and TRBJ2-1; D remains unclear. The CDR3 contains 13 residues. CDR1 and CDR2 (germline): SEHNR, FQNEAQ (reference sequence). V was cut by 2 bases and J by 6 bases, with 8 bases left in between. The CDR3 sequence is CASSLFSVNEQFF. Here the CDR3 DNA reads TGTGCCAGCAGCTTATTCTCCGTCAATGAGCAGTTCTTC.

This clonotype occurred many times. The chain recombines TRBV2 with TRBJ1-1; 8 bases match TRBD1. The CDR3 sequence is 14 residues long. Per the germline V gene, CDR1 is SNHLY and CDR2 is FYNNEI. Trimming at V came to 6 bases and at J to 0 bases, leaving 3 bases not matched to a gene. The CDR3 DNA reads TGTGCCAGCAGGACAGGGGCGATGAACACTGAAGCTTTCTTT. This translates into CASRTGAMNTEAFF.

Notes on this clonotype: Relative to the germline gene, one junction end is altered; a read error may explain this. CDR3 sequence (DNA): TGTGCCAGCAGCCCCAAAGCCGGGACTAGCGGACAAAGTGAGCAGCTCTTC. It is translated as CASSPKAGTSGQSEQLF. The chain uses TRBV7-9 and TRBJ2-4, with TRBD2 matching 11 bases. From germline, CDR1 is SEHNR and CDR2 FQNEAQ (reference sequence). CDR3 length: 17 residues.